This record looks at one TCR beta chain sequence and its context. Relative to its sample, this clonotype is medium-sized (0.01 to 0.1%). Its antigen remains unidentified. Within one base of it there is no much larger clone, and no base qualities were kept. Libraries were made using PCR. A modified RACE PCR protocol, rather than multiplex PCR, was used to amplify TCR alpha and beta chains from RNA. The libraries were sequenced on an Illumina MiSeq, and sample-specific barcode combinations were used to demultiplex the raw reads. From the authors' description of their analysis: MiXCR software was used to identify TCR clonotypes from the sequencing reads. TCRdb took the public reads, trimmed them with fastp at Q25, ran MiXCR for clone calling and kept in-frame beta chains. Each CDR3 protein appears once, grouped with its most common genes and DNA. For this entry, the V and J calls and clone size follow TCRdb and not the study's own pipeline. Across this sample there are 500 or so distinct CDR3 sequences, with 11% seen only once. The ten most abundant clones make up 55% to 70% of the sample.

The entry originates in a study of T cells in AML relapse after transplant (dated by TCRdb to between 2018 and 2020). Regarding the research as a whole: In patients given allogeneic HSCT for myeloid malignancy, this retrospective study looked at bone marrow T cells, examining both their TCR repertoires and their inhibitory receptor expression.

Clipping removes 1 base from V and 3 bases from J, with 1 as the unmatched junction base count. The germline V gene gives CDR1 as LGHNA and CDR2 as YNFKEQ. Reading from cysteine to phenylalanine, the CDR3 counts 16 amino acids. Just the 48-base CDR3 DNA is kept, in frame starting at base 1. The full study reports these points: TCR repertoire comparisons rested on very few samples, with only three individuals per group for unsorted bone marrow.

The V and J segments used are TRBV4-2 and TRBJ2-1, with 12 bases matching TRBD2. The sample was bone marrow, either the whole sample or a sorted T cell fraction (not recorded which), taken at relapse. The sequence was obtained from a human donor who had a stem cell transplant for acute myeloid leukemia. Where a transplant has occurred, the graft donor may have supplied some of the T cells. The DNA sequence follows: TGTGCCAGCAGCCAAGCGGGACTAGCGGGCTACAATGAGCAGTTCTTC. Its protein product is CASSQAGLAGYNEQFF.